A single sample gave rise to the 9 T cell receptor beta chains below, sequenced in a study of OX40 agonist ivuxolimab in advanced cancers. Data came from immunoSEQ multiplex PCR; TCRdb stores just in-frame clones and leaves some out. The table lists tens of thousands of clones, over 80% of them singletons. Sequenced material: CD4+ or CD8+ T cells sorted from blood, taken in a trial of the OX40 agonist ivuxolimab. These receptors were obtained from an adult with an advanced solid tumor such as melanoma, head and neck, liver or kidney cancer.

The chain couples TRBV14 to TRBJ2-1, with D perhaps given as TRBD1 or TRBD2 (5 bases each). V was cut by 4 bases and J by 10 bases, with 23 bases left in between. This CDR3 contains 16 residues. Germline-derived CDR1 and CDR2 are SGHDN and FVKESK. In DNA, the CDR3 is TGTGCCAGCAGCCCTAACACCGGGACGCCTCGCCGGGAGCAGTTCTTC. Translated, it gives CASSPNTGTPRREQFF.

The chain links TRBV2 to TRBJ1-2, with 12 bases aligning to TRBD1. V was clipped by 6 bases and J by 3 bases; unmatched bases: 8. CDR3 length equals 16 residues. The germline gives CDR1 SNHLY, CDR2 FYNNEI. The CDR3, as DNA: TGTGCCAGCAGGGAGGGACAGGGGGCGCATGACTATGGCTACACCTTC. Its protein is CASREGQGAHDYGYTF. Together with reference TRBV2 and TRBJ1-2, the CDR3 gives the full variable domain: EPEVTQTPSHQVTQMGQEVILRCVPISNHLYFYWYRQILGQKVEFLVSFYNNEISEKSEIFDDQFSVERPDGSNFTLKIRSTKLEDSAMYFCASREGQGAHDYGYTFGSGTRLTVV.

The chain carries TRBV19 and TRBJ2-2; unclear D gene. From germline, CDR1 is LNHDA and CDR2 SQIVND (reference sequence). This CDR3 has 14 amino acids. Trimming took 0 bases from V and 5 from J, leaving 7 bases between them. The CDR3 is CASSIEYGTGELFF. For the CDR3, the DNA is TGTGCCAGTAGTATAGAATACGGAACCGGGGAGCTGTTTTTT.

This sequence joins TRBV5-1 and TRBJ2-1; 12 nucleotides agree with TRBD1. From germline, CDR1 is SGHRS and CDR2 YFSETQ. With 4 bases clipped from V and 8 bases from J, the junction kept 10 bases outside the gene matches. The CDR3 consists of 16 residues. CDR3 sequence: CASSAGQGALRHEQFF. The CDR3 nucleotides are TGCGCCAGCAGCGCGGGACAGGGGGCGCTTCGGCATGAGCAGTTCTTC. The full variable domain, completed using reference TRBV5-1 and TRBJ2-1, is KAGVTQTPRYLIKTRGQQVTLSCSPISGHRSVSWYQQTPGQGLQFLFEYFSETQRNKGNFPGRFSGRQFSNSRSEMNVSTLELGDSALYLCASSAGQGALRHEQFFGPGTRLTVL.

The chain recombines TRBV7-2 with TRBJ2-1, with 7 bases identical to TRBD1. Germline V CDR1 and CDR2: SGHTA, FQGNSA. The CDR3 has 14 residues. The trim removed 6 bases at V and 1 base at J, leaving 3 bases unmatched. This CDR3 is CASRQGRSYNEQFF. The DNA for the CDR3 is TGTGCCAGCAGACAGGGGAGATCCTACAATGAGCAGTTCTTC.

This rearrangement joins TRBV29-1 to TRBJ2-5; possible D gene TRBD2, 7 bases. This CDR3 has 15 residues. CDR1 and CDR2 (germline): SQVTM, ANQGSEA. Trimming shortened V by 3 bases and J by 1 base, and 15 bases separated the two germline ends. The CDR3 coding sequence is TGCAGCGTTGATTTGGGGGGGGGCCCCCAAGAGACCCAGTACTTC. This sequence encodes CSVDLGGGPQETQYF.

The chain is built from TRBV6-5 and TRBJ1-4; D call uncertain. This CDR3 spans 14 amino acids. V was cut by 6 bases and J by 1 base, with 9 bases left in between. Germline V gene data show CDR1 as MNHEY and CDR2 as SVGAGI. The CDR3 sequence: CASRQGGTNEKLFF. The CDR3 DNA reads TGTGCCAGCAGACAAGGAGGAACTAATGAAAAACTGTTTTTT.

This chain connects TRBV7-3 to TRBJ2-1; no clear D. The V end was cut by 5 bases, the J end by 7 bases, with 15 bases between. The CDR3 consists of 14 residues. The V gene's germline CDR1 is SGHTA and CDR2 FQGTGA. In nucleotides, the CDR3 is TGTGCCAGCAGCCTGGGTCCCCAAGGGAATGAGCAGTTCTTC. Protein product: CASSLGPQGNEQFF.

This chain uses TRBV7-6 with TRBJ1-1, with 7 bases fitting TRBD1. Germline V gene sequence: CDR1 SGHVS, CDR2 FNYEAQ. J was trimmed by 8 bases and V by 3 bases; bases with no gene match: 6. The CDR3 consists of 13 residues. Here the CDR3 reads CASSLNRGAEAFF. As DNA, the CDR3 is TGTGCCAGCAGCTTGAACAGGGGTGCGGAAGCTTTCTTT.